This T cell receptor beta chain was captured in a study of OX40 agonist ivuxolimab in advanced cancers. Across the study: Patients enrolled in dose escalation were diagnosed with hepatocellular carcinoma, melanoma, renal cell or head and neck cancer.

This clone has just one count. Its antigen is unidentified. V was trimmed by 3 bases and J by 0 bases, leaving 8 bases between them. The germline gives CDR1 MNHEY, CDR2 SVGAGI. The CDR3 has 14 amino acids. The method was immunoSEQ multiplex PCR; TCRdb's version includes in-frame clones alone and lacks a portion of them. In the table there are about 130,000 clones, 90% of which are singletons. Study results and caveats: In the 0.1 to 3.0 mg/kg range, CD4+ and CD8+ blood T cells had expanded clonally by week 6. Nonresponders included some who also had low normalized T-cell clonal expansion.

The source of this sequence is an adult with an advanced solid tumor such as melanoma, head and neck, liver or kidney cancer. The chain uses TRBV6-5 and TRBJ1-1; D not certain. Here the sequenced sample was CD4+ or CD8+ T cells sorted from blood, taken in a trial of the OX40 agonist ivuxolimab. The DNA for the CDR3 is TGTGCCAGCAGTTATGCGACTATGAACACTGAAGCTTTCTTT. It yields the protein CASSYATMNTEAFF.